This note documents a single T cell receptor (beta chain) sequence. The Seattle patients joined while their infection was active and were tracked longitudinally afterward. The authors' processing: Amplifying reference gene primers gave estimates of nucleated cell counts. TCRdb's copy holds only in-frame clones and misses some; the assay was immunoSEQ multiplex PCR. D and trimming come from the DNA, and the V and J calls and clone size come from that table. Here the sample spans approximately 350,000 clones, roughly nine tenths being singletons. There are 16 residues in the CDR3. CDR1 is SGHTA, CDR2 FQGNSA, per germline. V shed 4 bases and J 4 bases; nucleotides not matched to a gene: 8. The data stem from a study of blood T cell repertoires in COVID-19. Study at large: Sites in the United States, Italy and Spain provided acute and convalescent COVID-19 samples. In each case, the material was cDNA or gDNA derived from T cells, B-cell-depleted T cells, or PBMCs.

This sequence was found in a woman in her thirties with COVID-19, enrolled during active disease. This chain links TRBV7-2 with TRBJ2-5, with TRBD1 identical over 11 bases. The specimen sequenced was peripheral blood. The CDR3 is CASSYSWTGGIETQYF. The CDR3 DNA follows: TGTGCCAGCAGCTATTCATGGACAGGGGGCATAGAGACCCAGTACTTC.